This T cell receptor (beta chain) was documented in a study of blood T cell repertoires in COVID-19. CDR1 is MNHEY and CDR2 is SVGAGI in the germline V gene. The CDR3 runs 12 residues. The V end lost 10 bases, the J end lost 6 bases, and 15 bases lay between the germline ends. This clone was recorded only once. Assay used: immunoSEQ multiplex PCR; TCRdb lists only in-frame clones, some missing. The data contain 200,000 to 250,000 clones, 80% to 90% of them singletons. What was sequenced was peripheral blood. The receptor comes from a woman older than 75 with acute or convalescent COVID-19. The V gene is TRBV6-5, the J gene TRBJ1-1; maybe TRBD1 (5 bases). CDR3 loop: CATKLGEAEAFF. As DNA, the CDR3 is TGTGCCACAAAATTGGGGGAGGCTGAAGCTTTCTTT.